Listed below are T cell receptor beta chains from one sample, sequenced in a study of blood T cell repertoires in COVID-19. Method: immunoSEQ multiplex PCR; TCRdb's copy keeps in-frame clones and lacks some. The top ten clones hold 25% to 30% of a sample with around 120,000 clones, about 89% of them seen once. Sequences were obtained from peripheral blood. These TCRs come from a woman aged 65 to 85 with acute or convalescent COVID-19. The CDR3 runs from the conserved cysteine through the conserved F or W. D genes are given only for firm matches. Where a row states a size, it is once, few, many or the class of an expanded clone; other rows omit it.

d_call	v_call	cdr3_length	clone_size	j_call	cdr3_nt	cdr3_aa
TRBD2	TRBV4-2	16	NA	TRBJ2-5	TGTGCCAGCAGCCAAGTAAGCGGGGGGGCCCGAGAGACCCAGTACTTC	CASSQVSGGARETQYF
NA	TRBV18	13	NA	TRBJ2-7	TGTGCCAGCTCACCACCGGACATCTACGAGCAGTACTTC	CASSPPDIYEQYF
TRBD1	TRBV20-1	18	NA	TRBJ1-1	TGCAGTGCTAGTCCCCCCCGGGGACAGGGGTTGATGGACACTGAAGCTTTCTTT	CSASPPRGQGLMDTEAFF
NA	TRBV9	16	NA	TRBJ1-6	TGTGCCAGCAGCGAGTACGAGAGCTCCTATAATTCACCCCTCCACTTT	CASSEYESSYNSPLHF
TRBD1	TRBV30	15	NA	TRBJ1-6	TGTGCCTGGAGTGTAACCAGGGGGGACAATTCACCCCTCCACTTT	CAWSVTRGDNSPLHF
NA	TRBV12-3/TRBV12-4	13	NA	TRBJ2-5	TGTGCCAGCAGTTTCCCAGGGGAAAAGACCCAGTACTTC	CASSFPGEKTQYF
NA	TRBV2	13	NA	TRBJ2-1	TGTGCCAGCAAGGGGGGGCCCTACAATGAGCAGTTCTTC	CASKGGPYNEQFF
TRBD1	TRBV29-1	15	NA	TRBJ2-3	TGCAGCGTTGATCCCGGGACAGGGGGCTCAGATACGCAGTATTTT	CSVDPGTGGSDTQYF
TRBD2	TRBV5-4	15	NA	TRBJ2-7	TGTGCCAGCAGCTTTGATCTAGCGGGGGGCTACGAGCAGTACTTC	CASSFDLAGGYEQYF
TRBD1	TRBV4-1	14	NA	TRBJ2-7	TGCGCCAGCAGCCAGCTGGGACAGTCCTACGAGCAGTACTTC	CASSQLGQSYEQYF
TRBD1	TRBV6-4	19	NA	TRBJ1-5	TGTGCCAGCAGTGACTCAATACAACAGGGGGCGCGAAGCAATCAGCCCCAGCATTTT	CASSDSIQQGARSNQPQHF
TRBD1	TRBV28	15	NA	TRBJ1-5	TGTGCCAGCAGTTCCAGGACAGGGAGCAATCAGCCCCAGCATTTT	CASSSRTGSNQPQHF
NA	TRBV7-9	15	NA	TRBJ1-5	TGTGCCAGCAGCTGGGGGACTTATAGCAATCAGCCCCAGCATTTT	CASSWGTYSNQPQHF
NA	TRBV3-1/TRBV3-2	15	NA	TRBJ1-2	TGTGCCAGCAGCCAAGATGTGGAGGGGAACTATGGCTACACCTTC	CASSQDVEGNYGYTF
NA	TRBV11-3	14	NA	TRBJ1-4	TGTGCCAGCAGCTTAGAGGGAGCTAATGAAAAACTGTTTTTT	CASSLEGANEKLFF
TRBD1	TRBV5-1	14	few	TRBJ1-4	TGCGCCAGCAGTCTGGACAGGGGCGGTGAAAAACTGTTTTTT	CASSLDRGGEKLFF
NA	TRBV18	15	NA	TRBJ1-1	TGTGCCAGCTCACCACTGGAACAGGCCCACACTGAAGCTTTCTTT	CASSPLEQAHTEAFF
TRBD1	TRBV29-1	15	few	TRBJ1-1	TGCAGCGTTGGGGGACAGGGCTGGGTAAGCACTGAAGCTTTCTTT	CSVGGQGWVSTEAFF
NA	TRBV5-4	14	NA	TRBJ1-1	TGTGCCAGCAGCCCCGGAGCTAAGAACACTGAAGCTTTCTTT	CASSPGAKNTEAFF
NA	TRBV7-5	16	NA	TRBJ1-5	TGTGTCAGAAGCCCCTCGGGACAGCCTAACAATCAGCCCCAGCATTTT	CVRSPSGQPNNQPQHF
TRBD1	TRBV30	15	NA	TRBJ1-1	TGTGCCTGGAGATCTCGGACAGGGGGCTTCACTGAAGCTTTCTTT	CAWRSRTGGFTEAFF
TRBD1	TRBV24-1	18	NA	TRBJ2-6	TGTGCCACCAGTGACCGGGGGACAGGGCCTGGGGGGGCCAACGTCCTGACTTTC	CATSDRGTGPGGANVLTF
TRBD1	TRBV5-1	15	NA	TRBJ2-7	TGCGCCAGCAGCAGTTTATCCGGGACAGGGGTCGAGCAGTACTTC	CASSSLSGTGVEQYF
TRBD1	TRBV6-5	14	NA	TRBJ1-2	TGTGCCAGCAGACGGGGACAGACCAACTATGGCTACACCTTC	CASRRGQTNYGYTF
TRBD1	TRBV19	13	few	TRBJ2-1	TGTGCCAGTAGTAAGACAGGGGGCAATGAGCAGTTCTTC	CASSKTGGNEQFF
TRBD1	TRBV9	15	NA	TRBJ2-3	TGTGCCAGCAGCGTAACAGGGGATAGTGCAGATACGCAGTATTTT	CASSVTGDSADTQYF
TRBD1	TRBV7-9	15	few	TRBJ1-6	TGTGCCAGCAGCAGGGACAGGATCCCTAATTCACCCCTCCACTTT	CASSRDRIPNSPLHF
NA	TRBV7-9	13	NA	TRBJ1-1	TGTGCCAGCAGCTTAGTGGCGAACACTGAAGCTTTCTTT	CASSLVANTEAFF
TRBD1	TRBV5-4	15	NA	TRBJ1-4	TGTGCCAGCAGCTTGGGGGGACAGGGGAATGAAAAACTGTTTTTT	CASSLGGQGNEKLFF
NA	TRBV27	14	once	TRBJ1-1	TGTGCCAGCAGTTTATGGGCGGGGTTCGGCGAAGCTTTCTTT	CASSLWAGFGEAFF
NA	TRBV12-3/TRBV12-4	12	NA	TRBJ1-3	TGTGCCAGCAGTAATACTGGAAACACCATATATTTT	CASSNTGNTIYF
TRBD1	TRBV7-2	17	NA	TRBJ1-4	TGTGCCAGCAGCTTAGACGGGCGGACAGGGCGGGAGGAAAAACTGTTTTTT	CASSLDGRTGREEKLFF
TRBD1	TRBV6-6	16	NA	TRBJ1-4	TGTGCCAGCAGTTACGACCCTACAGGGGGGGTTGAAAAACTGTTTTTT	CASSYDPTGGVEKLFF
TRBD1	TRBV5-4	15	NA	TRBJ1-2	TGTGCCAGCAGTCTTGACAGGGGGTTAGTCTATGGCTACACCTTC	CASSLDRGLVYGYTF
NA	TRBV7-2	14	NA	TRBJ1-6	TGTGCCAGCAGCTTCCTTGGCTTTGGTTCACCCCTCCACTTT	CASSFLGFGSPLHF
NA	TRBV28	12	NA	TRBJ2-7	TGTGCCAGCACCAAAGGGGACTACGAGCAGTACTTC	CASTKGDYEQYF
TRBD2	TRBV7-2	15	once	TRBJ2-7	TGTGCCAGCAGCTCCCCTACCGGGGGGGCCTACGAGCAGTACTTC	CASSSPTGGAYEQYF
TRBD1	TRBV7-9	16	once	TRBJ2-1	TGTGCCAGCAGCATAAGCACAGGGGCCGGGCGACATGAGCAGTTCTTC	CASSISTGAGRHEQFF
TRBD1	TRBV6-1	15	NA	TRBJ1-5	TGTGCCAGCAGTGAAGGCCTCAGGGGGAATCAGCCCCAGCATTTT	CASSEGLRGNQPQHF
TRBD2	TRBV9	18	few	TRBJ2-3	TGTGCCAGCAGCGTAGGAAGCGGGGGGATGGCTAGCACAGATACGCAGTATTTT	CASSVGSGGMASTDTQYF
TRBD1	TRBV6-1	16	NA	TRBJ2-1	TGTGCCAGCAGTGTAGGTGGGACAGGGCCTTTCAATGAGCAGTTCTTC	CASSVGGTGPFNEQFF
NA	TRBV5-1	14	NA	TRBJ2-5	TGCGCCAGCAGCTTGGCGACTACCGGAGAGACCCAGTACTTC	CASSLATTGETQYF
TRBD1	TRBV7-3	13	NA	TRBJ2-7	TGTGCCAGCAGCCAGGACAGGAGCTACGAGCAGTACTTC	CASSQDRSYEQYF
NA	TRBV20-1	15	NA	TRBJ1-6	TGCAGTGCTAGTCCGACGGGGATAAGTAATTCACCCCTCCACTTT	CSASPTGISNSPLHF
NA	TRBV7-9	15	NA	TRBJ1-2	TGTGCCAGCAGCTTAGCCGGACTAGGGTTTTATGGCTACACCTTC	CASSLAGLGFYGYTF
NA	TRBV7-3	15	NA	TRBJ2-2	TGTGCCAGCAGCTTACTGACAGCGAACACCGGGGAGCTGTTTTTT	CASSLLTANTGELFF
TRBD1	TRBV4-2	17	NA	TRBJ1-2	TGTGCCAGCAGCCTAGACCCGGACAGGGGGCTTGGCTATGGCTACACCTTC	CASSLDPDRGLGYGYTF
TRBD1	TRBV7-2	16	NA	TRBJ1-3	TGTGCCAGCACCTTCCCCACAGGGGGGTCGGGAAACACCATATATTTT	CASTFPTGGSGNTIYF
TRBD1	TRBV7-6	16	NA	TRBJ1-2	TGTGCCAGCAGCTTAGGCGGGACAGGGGGCGATAGGGGCTACACCTTC	CASSLGGTGGDRGYTF
NA	TRBV2	14	once	TRBJ1-6	TGTGCCAGCATTACCGGGACCGGGGGTTCACCCCTCCACTTT	CASITGTGGSPLHF
NA	TRBV4-2	16	NA	TRBJ2-1	TGTGCCAGCAGCCAAGATCTGGCGGGGAATTACAATGAGCAGTTCTTC	CASSQDLAGNYNEQFF
TRBD2	TRBV10-1	15	once	TRBJ2-1	TGCGCCAGCACCCGAGGGGCTAGCGGGGGTAATGAGCAGTTCTTC	CASTRGASGGNEQFF
NA	TRBV18	16	NA	TRBJ1-5	TGTGCCAGCTCACCATCCCCGACAGGTTCTAACCAGCCCCAGCATTTT	CASSPSPTGSNQPQHF
TRBD2	TRBV5-8	14	NA	TRBJ2-4	TGTGCCAGCAGCCCGGGGGGGGCCAAAAACATTCAGTACTTC	CASSPGGAKNIQYF